This passage covers 29 T cell receptor beta chains from one sample sequenced in a study of blood T cell repertoires in COVID-19. Some clones are missing from TCRdb's copy, which holds only in-frame ones; the method was immunoSEQ multiplex PCR. The profile shows around 170,000 clones, around four fifths of them singletons. The source material was peripheral blood. The receptors shown here come from an older man who had recovered from COVID-19.

This clone turned up a few times. Different DNA sequences within this sample yield the same CDR3. The rearrangement uses TRBV11-3 and TRBJ1-1; D might be TRBD1 (5 bases). Germline CDR1 SGHNT, CDR2 YENEEA. This CDR3 is built from 14 residues. Between the trimmed V and J ends, which lost 5 bases and 3 bases, there was a span of 13 bases. The CDR3 sequence: CASSPDRGDTEAFF. In DNA form, the CDR3 reads TGTGCCAGCAGCCCCGACCGGGGGGACACTGAAGCTTTCTTT.

The rearrangement joins TRBV15 to TRBJ2-1; 8 bases line up with TRBD2. The CDR3 contains 15 residues. From germline, CDR1 is LNHNV and CDR2 YYDKDF (reference sequence). Unmatched junction bases numbered 5, after V lost 3 bases and J lost 4 bases. CDR3: CATSRTLADYNEQFF. The DNA of the CDR3 is TGTGCCACCAGCAGGACACTAGCGGATTACAATGAGCAGTTCTTC.

This clone was seen only once. The chain employs TRBV9 and TRBJ2-5; TRBD1 matches 7 bases. Germline V CDR1 and CDR2: SGDLS, YYNGEE. Trimming cost V 4 bases and J 5 bases; bases outside gene matches: 5. This CDR3 has 13 residues. DNA for the CDR3: TGTGCCAGCAGCTCCACAGGGGTGGAGACCCAGTACTTC. Its translation: CASSSTGVETQYF.

This clone was found a few times. V is TRBV27 and J is TRBJ2-5; 10 bases match TRBD2. The length of the CDR3 is 16 residues. Germline CDR1 is MNHEY and CDR2 is SMNVEV (reference sequence). V lost 1 base to trimming and J lost 4 bases; unmatched junction nucleotides: 6. In DNA, the CDR3 is TGTGCCAGCAGTTTATACAGCGGGAGGGACGGAGAGACCCAGTACTTC. This sequence encodes CASSLYSGRDGETQYF.

J is TRBJ1-1 and V is TRBV18; TRBD1 agrees at 7 bases. This CDR3 is 16 amino acids long. Germline CDR1 is KGHSH and CDR2 is LQKENI. V gave up 3 bases and J gave up 1 base; unmatched junction bases: 8. The DNA of the CDR3 is TGTGCCAGCTCACCGCGGGCAGGGGGTGCGAACACTGAAGCTTTCTTT. The encoded protein is CASSPRAGGANTEAFF.

This chain uses TRBV9 with TRBJ2-5; TRBD1 might be the D (6 bases). V was trimmed by 6 bases and J by 4 bases, leaving 16 bases between them. CDR3 length: 14 residues. Germline loops: CDR1 SGDLS, CDR2 YYNGEE. CDR3 nucleotides: TGTGCCAGCACCCCGGGGTGGGGGCCAGAGACCCAGTACTTC. Protein sequence: CASTPGWGPETQYF.

The chain recombines TRBV5-1 with TRBJ2-5; 9 bases are shared with TRBD2. Germline CDR1 and CDR2: SGHRS and YFSETQ. V trimming: 0 bases; J trimming: 5 bases; junction bases outside the gene matches: 5. The CDR3 extends over 15 amino acids. The CDR3 protein is CASSLGSGSAETQYF. The DNA for the CDR3 is TGCGCCAGCAGCTTGGGTAGCGGGAGTGCCGAGACCCAGTACTTC.

This clone was counted a few times. J is TRBJ2-3 and V is TRBV5-6; D not resolved. Germline CDR1 SGHDT, CDR2 YYEEEE. This CDR3 spans 15 amino acids. V gave up 0 bases and J gave up 2 bases, with 10 bases separating them. CDR3: CASSLALGTTDTQYF. For the CDR3, the DNA is TGTGCCAGCAGCTTGGCTTTGGGCACCACAGATACGCAGTATTTT.

This clone was found a few times. The rearrangement links TRBV19 to TRBJ1-6, with D possibly matching TRBD1 (5 bases). CDR3 size: 15 residues. Between the trimmed V and J ends, which lost 2 bases and 9 bases, there was a span of 14 bases. Germline V gives CDR1 LNHDA, CDR2 SQIVND (reference sequence). The CDR3 coding sequence is TGTGCCAGTAGTATACTCGGACACAGAGGTTCACCCCTCCACTTT. Amino acids: CASSILGHRGSPLHF.

This chain links TRBV28 with TRBJ2-7, with 9 nucleotides matching TRBD1. CDR1 and CDR2 (germline): MDHEN, SYDVKM. The CDR3 is 12 amino acids. V was clipped by 9 bases and J by 4 bases; unmatched bases: 4. DNA for the CDR3: TGTGCCAGTAGGGACAGGGTATACGAGCAGTACTTC. Protein sequence: CASRDRVYEQYF. The full variable domain, completed using reference TRBV28 and TRBJ2-7, is DVKVTQSSRYLVKRTGEKVFLECVQDMDHENMFWYRQDPGLGLRLIYFSYDVKMKEKGDIPEGYSVSREKKERFSLILESASTNQTSMYLCASRDRVYEQYFGPGTRLTVT.

The chain joins TRBV4-1 to TRBJ2-2; TRBD2 is a possible D gene (6 bases). The CDR3 is made up of 17 amino acids. Trimming cost V 0 bases and J 6 bases, with 17 bases left between them. CDR1 is MGHRA and CDR2 is YSYEKL in the germline V gene. Written as DNA, the CDR3 is TGCGCCAGCAGCCAAGATTGGGGTAGGAGGGCGTCCGGGGAGCTGTTTTTT. It translates to CASSQDWGRRASGELFF.

This clone was seen just once. The chain recombines TRBV29-1 with TRBJ2-7; tentative D call: TRBD1 (6 bases). The V gene's germline CDR1 is SQVTM and CDR2 ANQGSEA. This CDR3 is built from 14 residues. V lost 4 bases to trimming and J lost 6 bases, with 19 bases between them. Here the CDR3 DNA reads TGCAGCGTTGCCCTTTGGGACAAAAACGGCGAGCAGTACTTC. This sequence encodes CSVALWDKNGEQYF.

This chain uses TRBV7-2 with TRBJ2-1, with 8 nucleotides matching TRBD2. This CDR3 region has 13 residues. Germline CDR1 reads SGHTA; CDR2 reads FQGNSA. V shed 5 bases, J shed 11 bases, and the junction held 8 bases outside the gene matches. The CDR3 loop is CASSPGEREKQFF. CDR3 coding DNA: TGTGCCAGCAGCCCAGGTGAGCGGGAGAAGCAGTTCTTC.

The chain combines TRBV9 with TRBJ1-2, with D maybe TRBD1 (6 bases). CDR1 SGDLS and CDR2 YYNGEE come from the germline V gene. This CDR3 spans 15 amino acids. The V and J ends lost 0 bases and 4 bases respectively, with 13 bases between them. This CDR3 is CASSVEGGSFYGYTF. CDR3 bases: TGTGCCAGCAGCGTAGAAGGGGGAAGCTTCTATGGCTACACCTTC.

The chain has TRBV6-1 and TRBJ2-3; possibly TRBD1 for D (5 bases). In germline, CDR1 is MNHNS, CDR2 SASEGT. The CDR3 has 13 residues. With 3 bases removed from V and 4 bases from J, the gap between germline ends came to 8 bases. This CDR3 is CASSEQGSDTQYF. In DNA, the CDR3 is TGTGCCAGCAGTGAGCAGGGTTCAGATACGCAGTATTTT.

This sequence joins TRBV4-2 and TRBJ2-1; TRBD2 matches 8 bases. This CDR3 comprises 14 residues. V shed 4 bases and J 7 bases; nucleotides not matched to a gene: 6. CDR1 and CDR2 from the germline V gene are LGHNA and YNFKEQ. The CDR3 nucleotides read TGTGCCAGCAGCCGGCGCGGGAGGATGAATGAGCAGTTCTTC. Translation gives CASSRRGRMNEQFF.

This clone has just a few counts. This rearrangement joins TRBV2 to TRBJ2-3; D perhaps matches TRBD2 (6 bases). The CDR3 has 17 residues. Germline lookup yields CDR1 SNHLY and CDR2 FYNNEI. V shed 4 bases and J shed 1 base, with 18 bases lying between them. The CDR3 region is CASSGRGGSRGTDTQYF. In DNA, the CDR3 is TGTGCCAGCAGTGGGCGGGGAGGTAGCCGGGGCACAGATACGCAGTATTTT. The full variable domain, its missing parts supplied by reference TRBV2 and TRBJ2-3, is EPEVTQTPSHQVTQMGQEVILRCVPISNHLYFYWYRQILGQKVEFLVSFYNNEISEKSEIFDDQFSVERPDGSNFTLKIRSTKLEDSAMYFCASSGRGGSRGTDTQYFGPGTRLTVL.

The rearrangement uses TRBV7-2 and TRBJ2-4, with TRBD1 matching 7 bases. CDR1 is SGHTA and CDR2 is FQGNSA in the germline V gene. The CDR3 sequence is 15 residues long. The V segment lost 0 bases and the J segment 4 bases; nucleotides outside the gene matches: 3. DNA of the CDR3: TGTGCCAGCAGCTTAGCCCTACAGGGGAAAAACATTCAGTACTTC. Translated: CASSLALQGKNIQYF.

The J gene is TRBJ2-2, the V gene TRBV4-3, with D hard to call. The ends were cut back, 3 bases at V and 6 bases at J, with 2 bases in the middle. The CDR3 has 11 amino acids. CDR1 is LGHNA and CDR2 is YSLEER in the germline V gene. The chain's CDR3 is CASSHSGELFF. The CDR3 nucleotides read TGCGCCAGCAGCCACTCCGGGGAGCTGTTTTTT.

The chain combines TRBV6-6 with TRBJ2-7, with 9 bases that match TRBD2. Per germline, CDR1 MNHNY and CDR2 SVGAGI (reference sequence). The ends lost 1 base at V and 6 bases at J; junction bases unmatched: 4. CDR3 size: 14 residues. DNA for the CDR3: TGTGCCAGCAGTTACTTGGCGGGAGGGGGCGAGCAGTACTTC. Protein: CASSYLAGGGEQYF.

This rearrangement joins TRBV27 to TRBJ2-7; the match to TRBD1 covers 7 bases. The germline V gene has CDR1 MNHEY and CDR2 SMNVEV (reference sequence). Unmatched junction bases numbered 4, after V lost 8 bases and J lost 0 bases. The CDR3 runs to 13 residues. The CDR3 region is CASGQDSSYEQYF. DNA of the CDR3: TGTGCCAGCGGACAGGACAGCTCCTACGAGCAGTACTTC.

This chain uses TRBV19 with TRBJ2-2; possibly TRBD1 for D (6 bases). The V end lost 6 bases, the J end lost 4 bases, and 18 bases lay between the germline ends. Germline V gene sequence: CDR1 LNHDA, CDR2 SQIVND (reference sequence). The CDR3 sequence is 16 residues long. CDR3 amino acids: CASSPSRTGTTGELFF. The DNA for the CDR3 is TGTGCCAGTAGCCCTAGCCGAACAGGGACCACCGGGGAGCTGTTTTTT. The variable domain in full, completed from reference TRBV19 and TRBJ2-2, reads DGGITQSPKYLFRKEGQNVTLSCEQNLNHDAMYWYRQDPGQGLRLIYYSQIVNDFQKGDIAEGYSVSREKKESFPLTVTSAQKNPTAFYLCASSPSRTGTTGELFFGEGSRLTVL.

V and J are TRBV5-6 and TRBJ2-2, with D perhaps matching TRBD2 (6 bases). Germline V lookup: CDR1 SGHDT, CDR2 YYEEEE. V lost 5 bases and J 4 bases, leaving 12 bases between the germline ends. The CDR3 has 14 amino acids. CDR3 sequence (DNA): TGTGCCAGCAGACGGGACTTTCTCACCGGGGAGCTGTTTTTT. It encodes CASRRDFLTGELFF.

The chain carries TRBV5-1 and TRBJ2-3, with D possibly being TRBD2 (6 bases). Germline V gene data show CDR1 as SGHRS and CDR2 as YFSETQ. The CDR3 is 16 amino acids. Deletions cut 0 bases from V and 0 bases from J, with 11 bases between. The CDR3 sequence: CASSLAPSASTDTQYF. Written as DNA, the CDR3 is TGCGCCAGCAGCTTGGCCCCTAGCGCGAGCACAGATACGCAGTATTTT.

The chain joins TRBV3-1 (or the pseudogene TRBV3-2) to TRBJ2-2, with a possible D match to TRBD2 (5 bases). Trimming cost V 2 bases and J 6 bases, with 7 bases left between them. CDR1 and CDR2 (germline): LGHDT, YNNKEL (reference sequence). CDR3 length equals 13 residues. The CDR3 sequence: CASSQRGAGELFF. CDR3 DNA sequence: TGTGCCAGCAGCCAACGGGGAGCCGGGGAGCTGTTTTTT.

The V and J genes are TRBV19 and TRBJ2-1; 12 bases map to TRBD2. Germline assignment: CDR1 LNHDA and CDR2 SQIVND (reference sequence). The J segment lost 8 bases and the V segment lost 4 bases, leaving 9 bases of the junction unmatched. This CDR3 is 16 amino acids long. Written as DNA, the CDR3 is TGTGCCAGTAGTAGTAAGACTAGCGGGAGCAGAGATGAGCAGTTCTTC. This gives the protein CASSSKTSGSRDEQFF.

The rearrangement uses TRBV19 and TRBJ2-5; maybe TRBD1 (6 bases). Between the trimmed V and J ends, which lost 1 base and 2 bases, there was a span of 14 bases. The CDR3 is made up of 16 amino acids. Germline V gene sequence: CDR1 LNHDA, CDR2 SQIVND (reference sequence). CDR3 DNA sequence: TGTGCCAGTAGTATAGGCCACAGGGTTGGACAAGAGACCCAGTACTTC. Amino acid sequence: CASSIGHRVGQETQYF.

J is TRBJ2-7 and V is TRBV12-3 or TRBV12-4; 10 bases are shared with TRBD1. J gave up 5 bases and V 7 bases, and 5 bases lay outside the gene matches. The CDR3 totals 13 residues. The CDR3 protein is CASNRQGADEQYF. CDR3 nucleotide sequence: TGTGCCAGCAACCGACAGGGGGCCGACGAGCAGTACTTC.

The V call is TRBV20-1, the J call TRBJ2-3; D is perhaps TRBD2 (5 bases). This CDR3 contains 13 residues. Between the trimmed V and J ends, which lost 3 bases and 6 bases, there was a span of 13 bases. Germline V gene sequence: CDR1 DFQATT, CDR2 SNEGSKA (reference sequence). The CDR3 bases are TGCAGTGCTAGTCTCACGGGCGGGGATACGCAGTATTTT. This sequence encodes CSASLTGGDTQYF.